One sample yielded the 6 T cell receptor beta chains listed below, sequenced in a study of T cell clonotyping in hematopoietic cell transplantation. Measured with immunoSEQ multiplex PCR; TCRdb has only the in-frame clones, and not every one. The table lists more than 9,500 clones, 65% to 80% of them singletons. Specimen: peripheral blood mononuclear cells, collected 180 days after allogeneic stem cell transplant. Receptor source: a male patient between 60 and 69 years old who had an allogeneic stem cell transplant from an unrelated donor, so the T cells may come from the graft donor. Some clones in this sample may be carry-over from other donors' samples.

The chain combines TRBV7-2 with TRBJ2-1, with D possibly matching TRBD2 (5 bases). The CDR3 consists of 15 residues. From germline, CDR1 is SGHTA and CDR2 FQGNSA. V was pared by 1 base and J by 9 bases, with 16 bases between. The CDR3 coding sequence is TGTGCCAGCAGCTTAGTCGCGGGTGAGTCCACTGAGCAGTTCTTC. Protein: CASSLVAGESTEQFF.

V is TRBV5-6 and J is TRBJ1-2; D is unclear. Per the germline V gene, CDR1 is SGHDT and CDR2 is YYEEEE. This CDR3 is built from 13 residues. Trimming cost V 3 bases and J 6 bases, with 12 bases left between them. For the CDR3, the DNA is TGTGCCAGCAGCTATGGACGGACCCATGGCTACACCTTC. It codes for CASSYGRTHGYTF.

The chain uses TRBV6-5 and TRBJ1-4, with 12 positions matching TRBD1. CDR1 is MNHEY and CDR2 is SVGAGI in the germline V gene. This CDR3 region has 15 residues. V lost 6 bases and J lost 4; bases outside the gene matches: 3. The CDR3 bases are TGTGCCAGCAGGGGGACAGGGGGCTTTAATGAAAAACTGTTTTTT. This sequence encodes CASRGTGGFNEKLFF.

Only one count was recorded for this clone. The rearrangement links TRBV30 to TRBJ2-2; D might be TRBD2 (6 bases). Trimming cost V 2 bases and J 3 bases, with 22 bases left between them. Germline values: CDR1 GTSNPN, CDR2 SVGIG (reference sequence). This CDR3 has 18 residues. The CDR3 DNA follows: TGTGCCTGGAGTCAAGGGACTGACTCGATTGTGTACACCGGGGAGCTGTTTTTT. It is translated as CAWSQGTDSIVYTGELFF.

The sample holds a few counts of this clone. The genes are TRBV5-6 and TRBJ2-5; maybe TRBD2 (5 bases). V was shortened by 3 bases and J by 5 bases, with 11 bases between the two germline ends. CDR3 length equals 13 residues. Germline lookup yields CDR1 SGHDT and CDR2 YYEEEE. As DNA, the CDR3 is TGTGCCAGCAGCTGGCTGCCGGGGGAGACCCAGTACTTC. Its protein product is CASSWLPGETQYF.

The CDR3: CASSTQGGYQKLFF. The DNA for the CDR3 is TGTGCCAGCAGTACACAGGGCGGATATCAAAAACTGTTTTTT. The chain is built from TRBV6-5 and TRBJ1-4; a weak D match, TRBD1 (6 bases). The germline V and J ends were trimmed by 5 bases and 9 bases, with 16 bases remaining between them. CDR3 length: 14 residues. Germline V lookup: CDR1 MNHEY, CDR2 SVGAGI.